The clone carrying this TCR beta chain has a handful of counts. The source of the sample is a study of control samples from healthy donors and cancer patients. CDR1 SGDLS and CDR2 YYNGEE come from the germline V gene. The CDR3 has 17 residues. V gave up 0 bases and J gave up 5 bases; unmatched junction bases: 13. Method: immunoSEQ multiplex PCR; TCRdb's copy keeps in-frame clones and lacks some. Of about 410,000 clones listed, 90% were seen once; the top ten hold more than 6%. The sequencing input was PBMCs. The V call is TRBV9, the J call TRBJ1-1, with 7 bases fitting TRBD1. The TCR was taken from a man in his forties or fifties with head and neck cancer. DNA of the CDR3: TGTGCCAGCAGCGTAGCCGACTGGGCAGGGGGACGGACTGAAGCTTTCTTT. It yields the protein CASSVADWAGGRTEAFF.